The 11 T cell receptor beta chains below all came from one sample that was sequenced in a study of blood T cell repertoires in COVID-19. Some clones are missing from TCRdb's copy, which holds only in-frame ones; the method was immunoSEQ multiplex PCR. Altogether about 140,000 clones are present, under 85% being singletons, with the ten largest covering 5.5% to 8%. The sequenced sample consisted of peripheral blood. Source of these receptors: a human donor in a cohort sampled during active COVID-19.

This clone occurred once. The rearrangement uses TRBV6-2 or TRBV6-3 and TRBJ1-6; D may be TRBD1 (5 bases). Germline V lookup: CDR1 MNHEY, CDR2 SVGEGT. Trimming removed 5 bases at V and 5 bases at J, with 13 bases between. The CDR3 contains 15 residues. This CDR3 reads CASSAGGTDNSPLHF. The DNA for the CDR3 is TGTGCCAGCAGTGCCGGGGGTACGGATAATTCACCCCTCCACTTT.

This chain's CDR3 is CASPSRSLGRAFF. CDR3 nucleotide sequence: TGTGCCAGTCCTTCGAGGTCCCTTGGGAGGGCTTTCTTT. The chain couples TRBV13 to TRBJ1-1; D remains unclear. CDR3 size: 13 residues. The germline V gene has CDR1 PRHDT and CDR2 FYEKMQ (reference sequence). The V end was cut by 9 bases, the J end by 11 bases, with 22 bases between. Using reference TRBV13 and TRBJ1-1 for the parts outside the CDR3, the full variable domain is AAGVIQSPRHLIKEKRETATLKCYPIPRHDTVYWYQQGPGQDPQFLISFYEKMQSDKGSIPDRFSAQQFSDYHSELNMSSLELGDSALYFCASPSRSLGRAFFGQGTRLTVV.

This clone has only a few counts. Written as DNA, the CDR3 is TGTGCCAGCAGTGCGCTACAGGGAGGGCCCTCCTACGAGCAGTACTTC. Translating it yields CASSALQGGPSYEQYF. The rearrangement links TRBV28 to TRBJ2-7, with D possibly matching TRBD2 (7 bases). The length of the CDR3 is 16 residues. V shed 5 bases and J shed 0 bases, with 17 bases lying between them. The germline V gene has CDR1 MDHEN and CDR2 SYDVKM. Together with reference TRBV28 and TRBJ2-7, the CDR3 gives the full variable domain: DVKVTQSSRYLVKRTGEKVFLECVQDMDHENMFWYRQDPGLGLRLIYFSYDVKMKEKGDIPEGYSVSREKKERFSLILESASTNQTSMYLCASSALQGGPSYEQYFGPGTRLTVT.

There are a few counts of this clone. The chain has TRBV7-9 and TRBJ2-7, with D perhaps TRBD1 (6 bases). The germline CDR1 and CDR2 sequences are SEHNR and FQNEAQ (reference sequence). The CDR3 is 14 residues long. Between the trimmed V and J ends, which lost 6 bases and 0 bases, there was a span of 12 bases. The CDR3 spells CASREEGGSYEQYF. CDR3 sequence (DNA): TGTGCCAGCAGAGAGGAAGGGGGCTCCTACGAGCAGTACTTC.

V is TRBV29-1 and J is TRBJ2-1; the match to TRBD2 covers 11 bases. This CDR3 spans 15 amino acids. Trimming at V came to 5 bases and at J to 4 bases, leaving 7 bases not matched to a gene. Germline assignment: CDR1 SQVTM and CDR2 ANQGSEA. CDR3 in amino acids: CSVSQLAGEYNEQFF. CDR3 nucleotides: TGCAGCGTTTCCCAACTAGCGGGGGAGTACAATGAGCAGTTCTTC.

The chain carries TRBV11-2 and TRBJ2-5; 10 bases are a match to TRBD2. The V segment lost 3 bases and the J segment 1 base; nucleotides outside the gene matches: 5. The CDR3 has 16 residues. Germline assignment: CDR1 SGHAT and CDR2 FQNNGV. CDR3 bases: TGTGCCAGCAGCTTTAGCGGGGGGATCATCCAAGAGACCCAGTACTTC. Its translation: CASSFSGGIIQETQYF.

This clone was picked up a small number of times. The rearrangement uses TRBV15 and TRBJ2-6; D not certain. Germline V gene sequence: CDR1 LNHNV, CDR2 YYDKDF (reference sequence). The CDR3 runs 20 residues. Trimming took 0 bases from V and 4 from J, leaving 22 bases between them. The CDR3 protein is CATSRDRIGTPGFGANVLTF. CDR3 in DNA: TGTGCCACCAGCAGAGACCGGATAGGCACCCCCGGGTTCGGGGCCAACGTCCTGACTTTC.

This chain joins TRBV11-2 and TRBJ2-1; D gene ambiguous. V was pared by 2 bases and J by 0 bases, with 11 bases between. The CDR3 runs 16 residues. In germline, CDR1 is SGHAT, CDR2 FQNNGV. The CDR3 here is CASSLTIGSSYNEQFF. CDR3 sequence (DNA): TGTGCCAGCAGCTTAACTATTGGTAGCTCCTACAATGAGCAGTTCTTC.

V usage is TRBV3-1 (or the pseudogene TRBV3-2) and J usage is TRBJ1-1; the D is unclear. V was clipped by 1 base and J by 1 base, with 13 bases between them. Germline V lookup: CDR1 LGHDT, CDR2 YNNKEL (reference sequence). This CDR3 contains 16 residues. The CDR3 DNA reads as TGTGCCAGCAGCCAAGCTCCGGGAATGGGGAACACTGAAGCTTTCTTT. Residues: CASSQAPGMGNTEAFF.

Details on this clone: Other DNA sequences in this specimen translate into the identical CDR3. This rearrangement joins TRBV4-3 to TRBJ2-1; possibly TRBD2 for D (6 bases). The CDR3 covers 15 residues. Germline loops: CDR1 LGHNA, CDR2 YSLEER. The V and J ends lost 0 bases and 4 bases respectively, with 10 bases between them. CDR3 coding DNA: TGCGCCAGCAGCCAAGATCTGGGACTTTACAATGAGCAGTTCTTC. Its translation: CASSQDLGLYNEQFF.

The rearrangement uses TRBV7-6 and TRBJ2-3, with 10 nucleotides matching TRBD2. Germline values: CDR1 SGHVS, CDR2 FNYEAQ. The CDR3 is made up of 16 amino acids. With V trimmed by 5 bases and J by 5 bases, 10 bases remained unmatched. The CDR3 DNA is TGTGCCAGCAGCCCCCAGGCTAGCGGGGGAGTAGATACGCAGTATTTT. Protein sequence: CASSPQASGGVDTQYF.